The clone carrying this TCR beta chain was counted only a few times. The antigen remains unidentified. These data originate in a study of response to subunit inactivated influenza vaccine. Study findings and constraints: Every seasonal influenza vaccination brings in few new T cells, the authors suggested.

Each CDR3 protein is one row after TCRdb ran MiXCR on the RT-PCR reads. In the table there are around 710,000 distinct CDR3 sequences, more than 11% of which are singletons. CDR1 and CDR2 (germline): LNHNV, YYDKDF (reference sequence). With 5 bases removed from V and 2 bases from J, the gap between germline ends came to 19 bases. The CDR3 contains 17 residues. This specimen consisted of PBMCs from blood, obtained 14 days before vaccination. The V and J genes are TRBV15 and TRBJ2-1; D is undetermined. This clonotype was sampled from a man aged 50 to 60 who received an inactivated influenza vaccine. The CDR3 region is CATSPAAYGPTYNEQFF. In nucleotides, the CDR3 is TGTGCCACCAGCCCGGCCGCCTACGGGCCTACCTACAATGAGCAGTTCTTC.